This T cell receptor beta chain was sequenced during a study of blood T cell repertoires in COVID-19. The CDR3 contains 14 residues. V was shortened by 3 bases and J by 12 bases, with 17 bases between the two germline ends. Looked up from germline, CDR1 is SGHTA and CDR2 is FQGNSA. The repertoire was sequenced with immunoSEQ multiplex PCR; TCRdb's copy has only in-frame clones and lacks some. This repertoire shows about 99,000 clones, more than 80% found once; its top ten account for roughly 29%. This TCR derives from a man aged 55 to 70 with acute or convalescent COVID-19. This chain uses TRBV7-2 with TRBJ2-2, with D maybe TRBD2 (9 bases). The sample was peripheral blood. CDR3 DNA sequence: TGTGCCAGCAGCTTCCAGGGGGCGGGGGGGAAGCTGTTTTTT. Translation gives CASSFQGAGGKLFF.